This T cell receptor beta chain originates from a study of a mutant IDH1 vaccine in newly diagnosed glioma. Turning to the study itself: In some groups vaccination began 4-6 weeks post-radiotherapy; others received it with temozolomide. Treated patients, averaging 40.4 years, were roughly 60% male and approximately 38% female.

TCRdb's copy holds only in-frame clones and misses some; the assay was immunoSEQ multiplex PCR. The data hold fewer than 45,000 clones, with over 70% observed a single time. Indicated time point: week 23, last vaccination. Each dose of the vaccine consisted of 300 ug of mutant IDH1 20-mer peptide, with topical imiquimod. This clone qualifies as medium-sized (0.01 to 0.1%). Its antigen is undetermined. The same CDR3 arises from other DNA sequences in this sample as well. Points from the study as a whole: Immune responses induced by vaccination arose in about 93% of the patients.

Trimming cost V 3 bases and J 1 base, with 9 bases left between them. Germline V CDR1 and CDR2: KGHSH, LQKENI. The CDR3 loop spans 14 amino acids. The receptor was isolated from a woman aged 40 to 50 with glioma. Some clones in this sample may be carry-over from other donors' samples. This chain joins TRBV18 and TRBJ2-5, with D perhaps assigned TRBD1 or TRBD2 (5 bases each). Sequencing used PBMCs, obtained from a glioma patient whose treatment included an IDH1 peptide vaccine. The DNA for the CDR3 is TGTGCCAGCTCACCTCCCGGGACCCAAGAGACCCAGTACTTC. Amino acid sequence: CASSPPGTQETQYF.